This section outlines one TCR beta chain sequence together with its context. Its antigen has not been determined. Per-base quality was not reported, and no clone a single base away is much larger than it. Systemically healthy Caucasian individuals from Russia, approximately 39 in total and aged 6 to 90 years, were included as donors. Each donor gave ten milliliters of peripheral blood, drawn into EDTA-treated Vacutainer tubes. PBMCs were isolated by Ficoll-Paque density-gradient centrifugation, with at least 6 million obtained per sample. Trizol reagent was used to extract total RNA from PBMCs, with at least 5.5 micrograms per sample. Naive CD45RAhigh/CD27high T cell percentages were measured by flow cytometry on a PBMC aliquot from every donor. These data are taken from a study of blood T cells in healthy people across ages (dated by TCRdb to about 2015). Regarding the study in general: In model experiments, template switching captured roughly one uniquely barcoded TCR beta cDNA molecule for every two T cells. Donors of different ages were randomly distributed across sequencing lanes to avoid experimental bias. The study analyzed two additional independent replicas of 1 million unique cDNA reads from the same blood draw for two donors, one aged 18 to 29 and one aged 80 or older. Age-related changes in TCR beta repertoire diversity were measured in the study by deep sequencing normalized with unique cDNA molecular identifiers. The donors were split into four age groups: young (average 16 years), middle-aged (around 37), aged (roughly 68) and long-lived (under 85). Findings and caveats that apply to the study as a whole: Observed TCR beta diversity per million T cells fell roughly linearly with age, and a significant reduction was already apparent by age around 40. Since profiling was done on bulk unsorted PBMCs, naive and antigen-experienced compartments could not be conclusively compared. Estimates of total diversity from one million sequenced T cells were regarded as lower bounds and underestimates. Compared with the aged group, the long-lived group had more naive CD4+ T cells, fewer expanded clones and increased TCR diversity, a pattern suggesting age selection. The CMV infection status of donors was not known, potentially confounding age-related changes in expanded clonotypes. The percentage of naive T cells measured by flow cytometry correlated strongly with observed TCR beta diversity.

From a lookup of the germline V gene, CDR1 and CDR2 are SGHDT and YYEEEE. The CDR3, from cysteine to phenylalanine, totals 15 residues. The retained sequence is limited to the CDR3, 45 bases, with the frame set at the first base. Clipping removes 4 bases from V and 2 bases from J, with 4 as the unmatched junction base count. To prepare the library, 5' RACE was applied. Sequencing used an Illumina HiSeq 2500. A second PCR of 7 to 11 cycles was performed with a sample-barcoded 5' primer and a J-beta primer mix. A unique molecular identifier was introduced onto each TCR beta cDNA molecule by a template-switch 5' adaptor carrying 12 random nucleotides. Each sample yielded at least 3 million CDR3-containing paired-end reads. First-strand cDNA synthesis was performed from all RNA using the Mint cDNA synthesis kit, with priming by a TRBC-specific oligonucleotide. Following uracil-DNA glycosylase treatment, a first 18-cycle PCR with universal primers M1SS and BC2_uni_R was performed on all cDNA. From the authors' description of their analysis: Normalization of each sample was performed by random selection of 1 million high-quality reads, each carrying a distinct molecular identifier. Reads with shared molecular identifiers were discarded instead of being binned into consensus sequences. MiTCR, run with a Q25 quality threshold and the strictest error-elimination algorithm, handled CDR3 identification, clonotype clustering and error correction. A nonparametric unseen species model with Euler transformation was used to estimate lower-bound total TCR beta diversity. TCRdb reprocessed the public reads (quality trimming at Q25 with fastp, clone calling with MiXCR) and kept in-frame beta chains. Identical CDR3 protein sequences are pooled into one entry, listed with their most common genes and DNA. TCRdb's processing, not the authors' own work, is the source of the V and J calls. The sample table records hundreds of thousands of distinct CDR3 sequences; under 55% of these occur just once. The ten largest clonotypes hold about a fifth of the sample.

The source of this sequence is a man aged 55 to 70 in good health. Recombination linked TRBV5-6 to TRBJ2-5; the central 11 bases match TRBD1. Sequencing was done on a sample of blood. The CDR3 has the sequence CASSMDRGPQETQYF. In nucleotides, the sequence is TGTGCCAGCAGCATGGACAGGGGGCCTCAAGAGACCCAGTACTTC.